A single sample gave rise to the 18 T cell receptor beta chains below, sequenced in a study of T cell changes during pregnancy in multiple sclerosis. Method: immunoSEQ multiplex PCR; TCRdb's copy keeps in-frame clones and lacks some. The data show over 35,000 clones, about nine tenths seen once. Sequenced material: CD4+ T cells from peripheral blood mononuclear cells, taken in the second trimester of pregnancy. Receptors were obtained from a female donor in good health, enrolled as a control in a pregnancy study.

This chain connects TRBV6-1 to TRBJ1-4; perhaps TRBD1 as D (5 bases). Trimming removed 7 bases at V and 8 bases at J, with 14 bases between. Germline-derived CDR1 and CDR2 are MNHNS and SASEGT. The CDR3 runs 13 residues. Here the CDR3 reads CASNGRVNEKLFF. The CDR3 DNA reads as TGTGCCAGCAATGGCAGGGTGAACGAAAAACTGTTTTTT.

The genes are TRBV2 and TRBJ2-5, with D perhaps matching TRBD1 (6 bases). The germline V and J ends were trimmed by 1 base and 4 bases, with 13 bases remaining between them. CDR1 SNHLY and CDR2 FYNNEI come from the germline V gene. This CDR3 comprises 15 residues. The CDR3 loop is CASSEDRAHTETQYF. The CDR3 region has the DNA TGTGCCAGCAGTGAAGACAGGGCCCATACAGAGACCCAGTACTTC.

In DNA form, the CDR3 reads TGTGCCAGCAGCTTTCTGGAGAATGAGCAGTTCTTC. Translating gives CASSFLENEQFF. V and J are TRBV11-1 and TRBJ2-1; D not resolved. This CDR3 has 12 amino acids. Germline V gives CDR1 SGHAT, CDR2 FQDESV (reference sequence). Deletions cut 3 bases from V and 7 bases from J, with 7 bases between.

The CDR3: CASSEPQGYQETQYF. CDR3 nucleotides: TGTGCCAGCAGTGAACCCCAGGGTTATCAAGAGACCCAGTACTTC. The J gene is TRBJ2-5, the V gene TRBV6-1; D possibly corresponds to TRBD1 (5 bases). The CDR3 contains 15 residues. In germline, CDR1 is MNHNS, CDR2 SASEGT. With 2 bases removed from V and 2 bases from J, the gap between germline ends came to 12 bases.

About this clone itself: Other nucleotide sequences in the sample specify the same CDR3. The gene calls are TRBV6-1 and TRBJ1-2; 8 nucleotides line up with TRBD1. From germline, CDR1 is MNHNS and CDR2 SASEGT. The CDR3 is 13 residues long. V was clipped by 8 bases and J by 8 bases; unmatched bases: 10. CDR3 nucleotides: TGTGCCAGCCGGCAGGGGGCGAGGGGCGGCTACACCTTC. Protein product: CASRQGARGGYTF.

The chain employs TRBV29-1 and TRBJ2-3; 9 bases align to TRBD2. This CDR3 contains 16 residues. Germline trimming cut 1 base from V and 0 bases from J; bases unmatched to any gene: 5. Germline V lookup: CDR1 SQVTM, CDR2 ANQGSEA. The CDR3 loop is CSVEGGGASSTDTQYF. Here the CDR3 DNA reads TGCAGCGTTGAAGGCGGGGGGGCCTCGAGCACAGATACGCAGTATTTT.

The V gene is TRBV28, the J gene TRBJ1-4, with D tentatively TRBD1 (5 bases). With 4 bases removed from V and 8 bases from J, the gap between germline ends came to 14 bases. The CDR3 consists of 14 residues. CDR1 is MDHEN, CDR2 SYDVKM, per germline. The CDR3 DNA is TGTGCCAGCAGTTCGGAGGGGCTGAGGGAAAAACTGTTTTTT. Protein sequence: CASSSEGLREKLFF.

The V gene is TRBV19, the J gene TRBJ1-2, with a weak D call TRBD1 (5 bases). The ends were cut back, 8 bases at V and 6 bases at J, with 25 bases in the middle. The germline V gene has CDR1 LNHDA and CDR2 SQIVND (reference sequence). CDR3 length equals 16 residues. CDR3 loop: CASSYIGGVRQHGYTF. As DNA, the CDR3 is TGTGCCAGTTCCTACATCGGAGGGGTCCGGCAACATGGCTACACCTTC.

This sequence joins TRBV5-6 and TRBJ2-7; 11 nucleotides align to TRBD2. This CDR3 region has 17 residues. The junction had 15 bases not matched to a gene; V was cut back by 3 bases and J by 7 bases. Per germline, CDR1 SGHDT and CDR2 YYEEEE. CDR3 sequence reads: CASSSMEVRLAGFEQYF. The CDR3 DNA reads as TGTGCCAGCAGCTCAATGGAAGTGCGACTAGCGGGGTTTGAGCAGTACTTC.

The chain uses TRBV19 and TRBJ2-1; TRBD2 matches at 15 bases. The CDR3 length is 16 residues. Germline CDR1 is LNHDA and CDR2 is SQIVND (reference sequence). With V trimmed by 5 bases and J by 8 bases, 7 bases remained unmatched. In nucleotides, the CDR3 is TGTGCCAGTAGTTATCAGGGACTAGCGGGAGGATATGAGCAGTTCTTC. Protein: CASSYQGLAGGYEQFF.

V and J are TRBV6-5 and TRBJ1-2, with D possibly being TRBD1 (6 bases). V lost 5 bases and J lost 4, with 8 bases in between. The CDR3 is made up of 12 amino acids. Germline V gene data show CDR1 as MNHEY and CDR2 as SVGAGI. The CDR3 loop is CASSEQGYGYTF. CDR3 DNA sequence: TGTGCCAGCAGTGAACAGGGCTATGGCTACACCTTC.

In DNA, the CDR3 is TGTGCCAGCGCAGGACTAGCGGCGGAGCAGTACTTC. As protein: CASAGLAAEQYF. The chain links TRBV6-6 to TRBJ2-7; TRBD2 matches at 10 bases. Per germline, CDR1 MNHNY and CDR2 SVGAGI (reference sequence). CDR3 length: 12 residues. The V gene end was trimmed by 8 bases and the J gene end by 7 bases; junction bases not matched to a gene: 5.

In its sample, this clone was seen a few times. J is TRBJ1-1 and V is TRBV18; 7 nucleotides agree with TRBD1. J lost 7 bases, V lost 2 bases, and 4 bases had no gene match. In germline, CDR1 is KGHSH, CDR2 LQKENI. The CDR3 extends over 13 amino acids. CDR3: CASSPSRDSEAFF. The CDR3 DNA reads as TGTGCCAGCTCACCAAGCCGGGACAGTGAAGCTTTCTTT.

The CDR3 DNA reads TGTGCCAGCAGCTTCCAGTCCTACGAGCAGTACTTC. Encoded protein: CASSFQSYEQYF. V and J are TRBV7-9 and TRBJ2-7; no clear D. In germline, CDR1 is SEHNR, CDR2 FQNEAQ (reference sequence). V was clipped by 3 bases and J by 1 base, with 4 bases between them. The CDR3 length is 12 residues.

The chain carries TRBV27 and TRBJ1-5, with a tentative D call TRBD1 (5 bases). The V end lost 0 bases, the J end lost 9 bases, and 9 bases lay between the germline ends. The CDR3 has 13 amino acids. Per the germline V gene, CDR1 is MNHEY and CDR2 is SMNVEV (reference sequence). For the CDR3, the DNA is TGTGCCAGCAGTTTATCGGGGGGTCGGCCCCAGCATTTT. Translated: CASSLSGGRPQHF.

The rearrangement joins TRBV6-1 to TRBJ2-3, with 10 positions matching TRBD2. The CDR3 runs to 17 residues. The germline V gene encodes CDR1 MNHNS and CDR2 SASEGT. V lost 4 bases, J lost 2 bases, and 9 bases stayed unmatched. CDR3 nucleotide sequence: TGTGCCAGCAGTGCCCTAGCGGGAGTAGGGTACACAGATACGCAGTATTTT. It codes for CASSALAGVGYTDTQYF.

This clone has just a few counts. The chain links TRBV18 to TRBJ2-6; no definite D call. Germline-derived CDR1 and CDR2 are KGHSH and LQKENI. CDR3 length equals 18 residues. V lost 3 bases and J lost 4, with 19 bases in between. CDR3 DNA sequence: TGTGCCAGCTCACCGAGCGTACTTGGCCCTGGAGGGGCCAACGTCCTGACTTTC. It is translated as CASSPSVLGPGGANVLTF. Filled out from reference TRBV18 and TRBJ2-6, the complete variable domain reads NAGVMQNPRHLVRRRGQEARLRCSPMKGHSHVYWYRQLPEEGLKFMVYLQKENIIDESGMPKERFSAEFPKEGPSILRIQQVVRGDSAAYFCASSPSVLGPGGANVLTFGAGSRLTVL.

This clone was recorded once. The J gene is TRBJ2-5, the V gene TRBV28; possible D gene TRBD1, 6 bases. CDR1 is MDHEN, CDR2 SYDVKM, per germline. This CDR3 contains 14 residues. Trimming shortened V by 5 bases and J by 4 bases, and 14 bases separated the two germline ends. The DNA of the CDR3 is TGTGCCAGCAGTGATAGTGGCAGGGGAGAGACCCAGTACTTC. Its protein product is CASSDSGRGETQYF.